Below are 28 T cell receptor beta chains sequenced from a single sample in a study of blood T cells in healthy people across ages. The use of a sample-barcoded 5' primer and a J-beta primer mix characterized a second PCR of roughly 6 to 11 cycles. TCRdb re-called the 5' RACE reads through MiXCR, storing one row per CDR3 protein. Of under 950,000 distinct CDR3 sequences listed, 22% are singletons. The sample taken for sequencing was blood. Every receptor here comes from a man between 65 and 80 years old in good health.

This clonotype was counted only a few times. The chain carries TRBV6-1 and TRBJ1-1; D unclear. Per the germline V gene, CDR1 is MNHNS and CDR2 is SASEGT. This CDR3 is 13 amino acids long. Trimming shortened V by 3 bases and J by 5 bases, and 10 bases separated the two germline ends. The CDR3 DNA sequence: TGTGCCAGCAGTGAGCACACCGGGACTGAAGCTTTCTTT. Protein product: CASSEHTGTEAFF.

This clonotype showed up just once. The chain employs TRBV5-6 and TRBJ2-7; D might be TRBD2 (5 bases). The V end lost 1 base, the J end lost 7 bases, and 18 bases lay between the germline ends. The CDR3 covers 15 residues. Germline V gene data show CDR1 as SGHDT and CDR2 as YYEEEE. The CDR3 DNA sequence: TGTGCCAGCAGCTTGATGCGCGGGTTCGGAGAAGAGCAGTACTTC. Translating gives CASSLMRGFGEEQYF. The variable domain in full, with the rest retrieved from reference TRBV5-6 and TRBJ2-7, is DAGVTQSPTHLIKTRGQQVTLRCSPKSGHDTVSWYQQALGQGPQFIFQYYEEEERQRGNFPDRFSGHQFPNYSSELNVNALLLGDSALYLCASSLMRGFGEEQYFGPGTRLTVT.

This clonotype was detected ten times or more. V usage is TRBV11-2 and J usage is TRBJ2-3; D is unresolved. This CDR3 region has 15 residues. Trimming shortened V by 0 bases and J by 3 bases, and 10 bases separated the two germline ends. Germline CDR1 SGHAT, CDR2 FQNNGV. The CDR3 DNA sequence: TGTGCCAGCAGCTTAGAGTCAGGAAGAACAGATACGCAGTATTTT. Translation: CASSLESGRTDTQYF.

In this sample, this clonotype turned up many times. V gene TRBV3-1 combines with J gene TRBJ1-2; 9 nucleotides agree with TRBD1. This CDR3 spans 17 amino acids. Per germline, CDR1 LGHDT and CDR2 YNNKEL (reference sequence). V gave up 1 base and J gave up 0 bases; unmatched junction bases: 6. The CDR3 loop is CASSQVGQGTTNYGYTF. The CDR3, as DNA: TGTGCCAGCAGCCAAGTGGGACAGGGCACTACTAACTATGGCTACACCTTC.

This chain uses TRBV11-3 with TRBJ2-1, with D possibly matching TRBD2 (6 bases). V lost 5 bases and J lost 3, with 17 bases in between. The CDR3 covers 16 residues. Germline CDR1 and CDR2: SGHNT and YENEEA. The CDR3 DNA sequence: TGTGCCAGCAGCCTTCTCGCGGGGAACTTCTACAATGAGCAGTTCTTC. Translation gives CASSLLAGNFYNEQFF.

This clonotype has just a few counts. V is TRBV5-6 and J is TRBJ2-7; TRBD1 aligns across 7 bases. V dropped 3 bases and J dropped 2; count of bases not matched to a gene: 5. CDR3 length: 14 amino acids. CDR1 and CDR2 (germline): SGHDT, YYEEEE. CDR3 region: CASSSGTVTYEQYV. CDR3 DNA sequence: TGTGCCAGCAGCTCCGGGACAGTGACCTACGAGCAGTACGTC.

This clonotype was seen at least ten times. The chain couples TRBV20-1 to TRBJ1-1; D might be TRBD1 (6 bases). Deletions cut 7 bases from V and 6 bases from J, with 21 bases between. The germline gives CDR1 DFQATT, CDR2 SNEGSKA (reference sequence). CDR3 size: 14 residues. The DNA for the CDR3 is TGCAGTGTTCCACGCTCCCGGGGGGCCTCTGAAGCTTTCTTT. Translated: CSVPRSRGASEAFF.

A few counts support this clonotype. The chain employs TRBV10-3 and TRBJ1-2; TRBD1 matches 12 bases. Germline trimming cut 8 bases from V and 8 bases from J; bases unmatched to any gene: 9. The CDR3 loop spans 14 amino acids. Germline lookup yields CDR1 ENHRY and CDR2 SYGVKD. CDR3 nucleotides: TGTGCCATCGGACCGGGACAGGGGGCTAAAGGCTACACCTTC. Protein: CAIGPGQGAKGYTF.

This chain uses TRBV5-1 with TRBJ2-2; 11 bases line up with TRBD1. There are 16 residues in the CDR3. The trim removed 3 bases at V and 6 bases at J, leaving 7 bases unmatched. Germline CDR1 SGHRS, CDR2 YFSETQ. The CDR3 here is CASSSGQGALSGELFF. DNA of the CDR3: TGCGCCAGCAGCTCAGGACAGGGGGCACTATCCGGGGAGCTGTTTTTT.

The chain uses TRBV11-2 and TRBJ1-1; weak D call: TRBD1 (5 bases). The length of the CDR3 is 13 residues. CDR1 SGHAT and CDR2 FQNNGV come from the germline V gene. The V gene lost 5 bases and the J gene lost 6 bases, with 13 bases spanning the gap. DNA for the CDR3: TGTGCCAGCAGCCTCGAAAGGGGTTCTGAAGCTTTCTTT. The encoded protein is CASSLERGSEAFF.

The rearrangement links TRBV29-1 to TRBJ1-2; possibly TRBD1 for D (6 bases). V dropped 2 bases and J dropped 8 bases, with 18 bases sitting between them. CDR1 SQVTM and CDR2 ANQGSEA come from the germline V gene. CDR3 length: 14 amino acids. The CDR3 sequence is CSVEQGRGGVGYTF. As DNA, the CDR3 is TGCAGCGTTGAACAGGGTAGGGGGGGCGTGGGCTACACCTTC.

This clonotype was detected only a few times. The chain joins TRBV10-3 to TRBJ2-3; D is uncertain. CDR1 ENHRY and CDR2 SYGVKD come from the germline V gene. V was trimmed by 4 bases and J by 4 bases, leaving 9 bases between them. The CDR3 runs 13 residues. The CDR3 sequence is CAISAVVADTQYF. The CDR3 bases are TGTGCCATCAGTGCTGTGGTCGCAGATACGCAGTATTTT.

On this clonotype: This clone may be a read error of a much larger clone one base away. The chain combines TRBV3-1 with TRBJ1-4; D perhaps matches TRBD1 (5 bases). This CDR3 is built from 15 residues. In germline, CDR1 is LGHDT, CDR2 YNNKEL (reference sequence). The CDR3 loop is CASSQRRSRDEKPFF. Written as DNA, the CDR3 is TGTGCCAGCAGCCAACGCCGGAGCAGGGATGAAAAACCGTTTTTT. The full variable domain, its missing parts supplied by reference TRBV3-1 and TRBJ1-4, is DTAVSQTPKYLVTQMGNDKSIKCEQNLGHDTMYWYKQDSKKFLKIMFSYNNKELIINETVPNRFSPKSPDKAHLNLHINSLELGDSAVYFCASSQRRSRDEKPFFGSGTQLSVL.

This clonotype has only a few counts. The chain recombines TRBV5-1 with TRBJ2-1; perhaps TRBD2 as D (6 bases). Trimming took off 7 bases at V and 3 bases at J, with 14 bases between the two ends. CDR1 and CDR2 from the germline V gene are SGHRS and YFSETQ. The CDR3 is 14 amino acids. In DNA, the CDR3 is TGCGCCAGCTGGTCGGGGGACCACTACAATGAGCAGTTCTTC. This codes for CASWSGDHYNEQFF. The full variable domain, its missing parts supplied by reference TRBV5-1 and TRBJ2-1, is KAGVTQTPRYLIKTRGQQVTLSCSPISGHRSVSWYQQTPGQGLQFLFEYFSETQRNKGNFPGRFSGRQFSNSRSEMNVSTLELGDSALYLCASWSGDHYNEQFFGPGTRLTVL.

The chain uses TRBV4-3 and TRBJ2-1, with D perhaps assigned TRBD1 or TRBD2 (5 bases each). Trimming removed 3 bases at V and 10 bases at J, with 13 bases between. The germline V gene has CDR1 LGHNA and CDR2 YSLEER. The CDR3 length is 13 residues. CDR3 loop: CASSQGTRWEQFF. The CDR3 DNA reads TGCGCCAGCAGCCAGGGGACCCGGTGGGAGCAGTTCTTC.

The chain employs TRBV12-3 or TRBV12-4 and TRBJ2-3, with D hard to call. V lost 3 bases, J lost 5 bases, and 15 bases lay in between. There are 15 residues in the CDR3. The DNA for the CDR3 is TGTGCCAGCAGTTTGAACTCCCCGGTGCGAGATACGCAGTATTTT. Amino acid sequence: CASSLNSPVRDTQYF.

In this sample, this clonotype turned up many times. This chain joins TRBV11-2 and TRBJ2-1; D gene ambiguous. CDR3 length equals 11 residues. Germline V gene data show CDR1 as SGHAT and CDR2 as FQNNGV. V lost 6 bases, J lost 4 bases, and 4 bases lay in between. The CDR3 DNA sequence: TGTGCCAGCAGAATTTACAATGAGCAGTTCTTC. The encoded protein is CASRIYNEQFF. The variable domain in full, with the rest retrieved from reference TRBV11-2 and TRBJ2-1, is EAGVAQSPRYKIIEKRQSVAFWCNPISGHATLYWYQQILGQGPKLLIQFQNNGVVDDSQLPKDRFSAERLKGVDSTLKIQPAKLEDSAVYLCASRIYNEQFFGPGTRLTVL.

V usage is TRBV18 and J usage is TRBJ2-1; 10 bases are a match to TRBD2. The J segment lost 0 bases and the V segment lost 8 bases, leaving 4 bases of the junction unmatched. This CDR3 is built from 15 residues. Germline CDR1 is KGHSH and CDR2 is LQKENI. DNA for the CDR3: TGTGCCAGCAAAATAGCGGGGGGCTCCTACAATGAGCAGTTCTTC. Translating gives CASKIAGGSYNEQFF.

The CDR3 here is CASSPGTRSYEQYV. CDR3 nucleotide sequence: TGCGCCAGCAGCCCCGGGACTAGGTCCTACGAGCAGTACGTC. This chain links TRBV4-1 with TRBJ2-7, with 8 bases aligning to TRBD2. CDR1 is MGHRA and CDR2 is YSYEKL in the germline V gene. V shed 4 bases, J shed 1 base, and the junction held 3 bases outside the gene matches. The CDR3 is 14 residues long.

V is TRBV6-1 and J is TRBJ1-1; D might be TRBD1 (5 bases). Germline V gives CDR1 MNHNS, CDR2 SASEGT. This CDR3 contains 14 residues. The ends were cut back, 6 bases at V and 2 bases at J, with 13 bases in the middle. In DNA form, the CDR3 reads TGTGCCAGCAGCCGACAGCTGCAAAACACTGAAGCTTTCTTT. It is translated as CASSRQLQNTEAFF.

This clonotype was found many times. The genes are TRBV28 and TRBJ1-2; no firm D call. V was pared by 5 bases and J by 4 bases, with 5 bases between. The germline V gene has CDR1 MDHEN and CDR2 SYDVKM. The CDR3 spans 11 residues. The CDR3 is CASSRSYGYTF. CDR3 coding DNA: TGTGCCAGCAGTAGGAGCTATGGCTACACCTTC.

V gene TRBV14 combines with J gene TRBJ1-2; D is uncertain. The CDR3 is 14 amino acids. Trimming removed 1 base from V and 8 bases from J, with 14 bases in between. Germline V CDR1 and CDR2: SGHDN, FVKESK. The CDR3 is CASSQGSLDRGYTF. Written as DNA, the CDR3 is TGTGCCAGCAGCCAAGGTTCACTCGATCGGGGCTACACCTTC.

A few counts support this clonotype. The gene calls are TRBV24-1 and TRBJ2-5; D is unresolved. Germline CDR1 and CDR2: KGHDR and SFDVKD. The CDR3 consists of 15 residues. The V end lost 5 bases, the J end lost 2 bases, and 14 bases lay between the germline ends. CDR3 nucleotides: TGTGCCACCAGTGTCCGCTTGGGCTCTCAAGAGACCCAGTACTTC. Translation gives CATSVRLGSQETQYF.

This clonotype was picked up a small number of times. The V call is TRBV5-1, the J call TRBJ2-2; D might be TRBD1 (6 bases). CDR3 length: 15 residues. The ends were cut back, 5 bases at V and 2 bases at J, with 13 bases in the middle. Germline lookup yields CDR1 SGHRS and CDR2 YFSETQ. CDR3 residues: CASSSGTLNTGELFF. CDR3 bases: TGCGCCAGCAGTTCCGGGACACTCAACACCGGGGAGCTGTTTTTT.

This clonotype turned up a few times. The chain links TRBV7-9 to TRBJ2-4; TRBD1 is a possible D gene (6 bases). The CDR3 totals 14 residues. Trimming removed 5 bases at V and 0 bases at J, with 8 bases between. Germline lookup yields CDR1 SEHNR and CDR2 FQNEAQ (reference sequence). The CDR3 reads CASSGQIAKNIQYF. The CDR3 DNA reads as TGTGCCAGCAGCGGACAGATAGCCAAAAACATTCAGTACTTC.

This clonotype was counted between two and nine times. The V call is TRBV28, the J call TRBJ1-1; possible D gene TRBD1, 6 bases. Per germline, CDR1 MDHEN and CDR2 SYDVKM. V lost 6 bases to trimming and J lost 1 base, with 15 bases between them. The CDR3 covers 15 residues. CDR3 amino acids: CASSLSRGRNTEAFF. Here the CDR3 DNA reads TGTGCCAGCAGCCTATCCCGGGGGCGGAACACTGAAGCTTTCTTT.

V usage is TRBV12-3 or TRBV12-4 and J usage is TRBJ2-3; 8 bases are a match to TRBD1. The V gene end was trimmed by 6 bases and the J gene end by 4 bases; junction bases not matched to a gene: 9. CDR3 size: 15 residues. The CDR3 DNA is TGTGCCAGCAGGCCAGGGGGCGTAAGGTCAGATACGCAGTATTTT. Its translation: CASRPGGVRSDTQYF.

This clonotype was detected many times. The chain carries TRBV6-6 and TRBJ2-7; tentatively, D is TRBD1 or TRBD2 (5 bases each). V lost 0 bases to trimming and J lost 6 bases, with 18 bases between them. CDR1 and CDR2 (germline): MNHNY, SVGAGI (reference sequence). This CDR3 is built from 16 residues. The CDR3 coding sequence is TGTGCCAGCAGTTACTCGAACCCGCAGTCAGGGAGCGAGCAGTACTTC. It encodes CASSYSNPQSGSEQYF.